The 25 T cell receptor beta chains below were found in one sample sequenced in a study of shared clonotypes between healthy human individuals. Data came from immunoSEQ multiplex PCR; TCRdb stores just in-frame clones and leaves some out. The sample includes about 1.1 million clones, around 82% seen only once; the top ten take 0.5% to 0.65%. Material for sequencing was memory CD4+ T cells from PBMCs. Subset noted: CD45RA-negative fraction. These receptors all come from a young man in good health. Some clones in this sample may be carry-over from other donors' samples.

The chain recombines TRBV5-4 with TRBJ2-6, with 11 bases that match TRBD1. V was pared by 2 bases and J by 1 base, with 2 bases of the junction left unmatched. The CDR3 has 17 amino acids. The germline V gene encodes CDR1 SGHNT and CDR2 YYREEE (reference sequence). The CDR3 sequence: CASSLGQGASGANVLTF. CDR3 bases: TGTGCCAGCAGCTTAGGACAGGGGGCATCTGGGGCCAACGTCCTGACTTTC.

About this clone itself: A much larger clone lies one base from this, so it may be a read error. The chain carries TRBV14 and TRBJ2-5, with D maybe TRBD1 (5 bases). This CDR3 spans 14 amino acids. V was clipped by 4 bases and J by 1 base, with 10 bases between them. Germline CDR1 reads SGHDN; CDR2 reads FVKESK. The DNA of the CDR3 is TGTGCCAGCAGCCTTGGGGCTTTCCAAGAGACCCAGTACTTC. Protein product: CASSLGAFQETQYF.

The rearrangement joins TRBV5-1 to TRBJ1-4; D is possibly TRBD1 (5 bases). V dropped 4 bases and J dropped 4 bases, with 11 bases sitting between them. CDR1 is SGHRS and CDR2 is YFSETQ in the germline V gene. The CDR3 covers 14 residues. This CDR3 is CASSEGPVNEKLFF. The DNA for the CDR3 is TGCGCCAGCAGCGAGGGACCGGTTAATGAAAAACTGTTTTTT.

The chain carries TRBV5-6 and TRBJ2-7; 7 positions agree with TRBD2. The CDR3 is 14 amino acids. Trimming cost V 3 bases and J 2 bases; bases outside gene matches: 5. The germline V gene encodes CDR1 SGHDT and CDR2 YYEEEE. The CDR3 sequence: CASSWDRGAYEQYF. The CDR3 region has the DNA TGTGCCAGCAGCTGGGACCGGGGGGCCTACGAGCAGTACTTC.

CDR3: CASSYADGKNIQYF. In DNA, the CDR3 is TGTGCCAGCAGTTACGCGGACGGAAAAAACATTCAGTACTTC. The gene calls are TRBV6-5 and TRBJ2-4; no clear D. The germline V gene has CDR1 MNHEY and CDR2 SVGAGI. Deletions cut 2 bases from V and 4 bases from J, with 9 bases between. This CDR3 has 14 amino acids.

This chain joins TRBV9 and TRBJ2-7; D is uncertain. This CDR3 comprises 16 residues. Trimming took off 0 bases at V and 2 bases at J, with 15 bases between the two ends. Germline CDR1 is SGDLS and CDR2 is YYNGEE. The CDR3 loop is CASSVDGRTPAYEQYF. CDR3 DNA: TGTGCCAGCAGCGTAGATGGTCGTACCCCTGCCTACGAGCAGTACTTC.

J is TRBJ2-1 and V is TRBV2, with 16 bases matching TRBD2. This CDR3 spans 14 amino acids. Germline lookup yields CDR1 SNHLY and CDR2 FYNNEI. With 10 bases clipped from V and 8 bases from J, the junction kept 5 bases outside the gene matches. CDR3 residues: CATTGLAGGDEQFF. CDR3 DNA: TGTGCCACCACGGGACTAGCGGGAGGGGATGAGCAGTTCTTC.

The table lists this clone with a few counts. V usage is TRBV30 and J usage is TRBJ1-1, with a tentative D call TRBD1 (6 bases). Trimming took 5 bases from V and 0 from J, leaving 13 bases between them. Germline loops: CDR1 GTSNPN, CDR2 SVGIG (reference sequence). The CDR3 has 14 residues. CDR3 nucleotides: TGTGCCTGGCACGCAGGGGCGATGAACACTGAAGCTTTCTTT. This gives the protein CAWHAGAMNTEAFF.

This chain connects TRBV5-4 to TRBJ1-2, with TRBD1 identical over 9 bases. The CDR3 consists of 14 residues. Looked up from germline, CDR1 is SGHNT and CDR2 is YYREEE (reference sequence). The junction had 5 bases not matched to a gene; V was cut back by 4 bases and J by 4 bases. Here the CDR3 DNA reads TGTGCCAGCAGCGCGGACAGGGGAAGCTATGGCTACACCTTC. It encodes CASSADRGSYGYTF. The complete variable domain, with remaining parts taken from reference TRBV5-4 and TRBJ1-2, reads ETGVTQSPTHLIKTRGQQVTLRCSSQSGHNTVSWYQQALGQGPQFIFQYYREEENGRGNFPPRFSGLQFPNYSSELNVNALELDDSALYLCASSADRGSYGYTFGSGTRLTVV.

This clone was observed at least ten times. At the DNA level, this CDR3 is encoded by other sequences in the same sample as well. V is TRBV5-1 and J is TRBJ2-1, with D unclear. The CDR3 length is 14 residues. From germline, CDR1 is SGHRS and CDR2 YFSETQ. Trimming cost V 0 bases and J 3 bases, with 7 bases left between them. The CDR3 loop reads CASSLGNSYNEQFF. Written as DNA, the CDR3 is TGCGCCAGCAGCTTGGGGAACAGCTACAATGAGCAGTTCTTC.

The J gene is TRBJ1-5, the V gene TRBV6-5; D is undetermined. Germline CDR1 reads MNHEY; CDR2 reads SVGAGI. V was trimmed by 4 bases and J by 7 bases, leaving 11 bases between them. The length of the CDR3 is 13 residues. CDR3 region: CASSSYLGQPQHF. The CDR3 nucleotides read TGTGCCAGCAGTTCTTACTTGGGCCAGCCCCAGCATTTT.

This clone has a handful of counts. The chain couples TRBV2 to TRBJ1-1; D unclear. The germline gives CDR1 SNHLY, CDR2 FYNNEI. The ends were cut back, 2 bases at V and 10 bases at J, with 5 bases in the middle. The CDR3 sequence is 10 residues long. As DNA, the CDR3 is TGTGCCAGCAGTGAACTGGTAGCTTTCTTT. This encodes CASSELVAFF.

This rearrangement joins TRBV21-1 to TRBJ2-7. TRBV21-1 is a known pseudogene. The CDR3 is 10 residues long. As DNA, the CDR3 is TGTGCCAGCAGCATCGGAGAGCAGTACTTC. Translating it yields CASSIGEQYF.

This clone came up once. One base away lies a much larger clone, so this may be a sequencing read error. This sequence joins TRBV30 and TRBJ2-5; 8 positions agree with TRBD1. The CDR3 covers 17 residues. Germline values: CDR1 GTSNPN, CDR2 SVGIG (reference sequence). CDR3 coding DNA: TGTGCCTGGGGTGTTGTTTGGGACAGGAGAATTCAAGAGACCCAGTACTTC. Amino acid sequence: CAWGVVWDRRIQETQYF.

The chain combines TRBV6-1 with TRBJ2-7; D might be TRBD2 (5 bases). CDR3 length equals 13 residues. V lost 4 bases to trimming and J lost 4 bases, with 11 bases between them. In germline, CDR1 is MNHNS, CDR2 SASEGT. Here the CDR3 reads CASSAASGYEQYF. The CDR3 DNA reads TGTGCCAGCAGTGCCGCCAGCGGTTACGAGCAGTACTTC.

With regard to this clone: This may stem from a read error, because a much larger clone lies one nucleotide away. The chain recombines TRBV7-3 with TRBJ2-5, with D perhaps TRBD1 (6 bases). Per germline, CDR1 SGHTA and CDR2 FQGTGA. The CDR3 loop spans 13 amino acids. Trimming stripped 2 bases from V and 5 bases from J, with 9 bases between. In DNA, the CDR3 is TGTGCCAGCAGCTTATTTCAGGGGGAGACCCAGTACTTC. This gives the protein CASSLFQGETQYF. The full variable domain, completed using reference TRBV7-3 and TRBJ2-5, is GAGVSQTPSNKVTEKGKYVELRCDPISGHTALYWYRQSLGQGPEFLIYFQGTGAADDSGLPNDRFFAVRPEGSVSTLKIQRTERGDSAVYLCASSLFQGETQYFGPGTRLLVL.

The chain links TRBV5-1 to TRBJ1-2; 9 bases align to TRBD1. CDR1 is SGHRS, CDR2 YFSETQ, per germline. The CDR3 contains 15 residues. The V gene end was trimmed by 5 bases and the J gene end by 3 bases; junction bases not matched to a gene: 8. CDR3 sequence reads: CASRPGTGLDYGYTF. In nucleotides, the CDR3 is TGCGCCAGCAGACCCGGGACAGGGTTGGACTATGGCTACACCTTC.

CDR3 coding DNA: TGTGCCAGCAGTTTAGGGACAGGGGCGATCACAGATACGCAGTATTTT. Protein sequence: CASSLGTGAITDTQYF. J is TRBJ2-3 and V is TRBV28, with 10 bases identical to TRBD1. Germline CDR1 reads MDHEN; CDR2 reads SYDVKM. The trim removed 2 bases at V and 2 bases at J, leaving 4 bases unmatched. This CDR3 is built from 16 residues.

The rearrangement uses TRBV5-1 and TRBJ2-1; 8 nucleotides match TRBD1. V dropped 4 bases and J dropped 1; count of bases not matched to a gene: 4. Germline CDR1 SGHRS, CDR2 YFSETQ. There are 15 residues in the CDR3. CDR3: CASSADRGSYNEQFF. The CDR3 bases are TGCGCCAGCAGCGCCGACAGGGGTTCCTACAATGAGCAGTTCTTC.

V usage is TRBV4-3 and J usage is TRBJ1-3; 7 bases fit TRBD1. The germline gives CDR1 LGHNA, CDR2 YSLEER. J was trimmed by 4 bases and V by 4 bases; bases with no gene match: 4. The CDR3 covers 14 residues. In DNA, the CDR3 is TGCGCCAGCAGCCTACAGGGGTGGGGAAACACCATATATTTT. Its translation: CASSLQGWGNTIYF.

The V and J genes are TRBV5-1 and TRBJ2-4, with 7 bases lining up with TRBD2. Trimming removed 0 bases from V and 6 bases from J; junction bases left unmatched: 12. This CDR3 has 17 residues. Germline-derived CDR1 and CDR2 are SGHRS and YFSETQ. The CDR3 protein is CASSLGFLAALGNIQYF. The CDR3 DNA reads as TGCGCCAGCAGCTTGGGTTTCCTAGCGGCCCTTGGAAACATTCAGTACTTC.

This sequence joins TRBV19 and TRBJ2-5; 7 bases are a match to TRBD2. CDR1 is LNHDA and CDR2 is SQIVND in the germline V gene (reference sequence). The ends lost 6 bases at V and 5 bases at J; junction bases unmatched: 9. This CDR3 is 14 amino acids long. The CDR3: CASSLSGGVETQYF. The DNA of the CDR3 is TGTGCCAGTAGCTTATCGGGGGGAGTGGAGACCCAGTACTTC.

The chain recombines TRBV23-1 with TRBJ2-7, with D possibly matching TRBD1 (6 bases). TRBV23-1 is sorted into the ORF group, with uncertain function. Trimming left V 5 bases short and J 6 bases short, with 20 bases between. CDR3 length: 15 amino acids. For the CDR3, the DNA is TGCGCCAGCAGTGGATTCAAGGGGGAAGGGGTCGAGCAGTACTTC. This encodes CASSGFKGEGVEQYF.

V and J are TRBV2 and TRBJ1-3; D gene unclear. The CDR3 is made up of 15 amino acids. The V end lost 4 bases, the J end lost 0 bases, and 10 bases lay between the germline ends. Germline-derived CDR1 and CDR2 are SNHLY and FYNNEI. The CDR3 DNA reads as TGTGCCAGCAGTGCCTCGGGAGCCTCTGGAAACACCATATATTTT. It translates to CASSASGASGNTIYF. The full variable domain, with the rest looked up from reference TRBV2 and TRBJ1-3, is EPEVTQTPSHQVTQMGQEVILRCVPISNHLYFYWYRQILGQKVEFLVSFYNNEISEKSEIFDDQFSVERPDGSNFTLKIRSTKLEDSAMYFCASSASGASGNTIYFGEGSWLTVV.

The J gene is TRBJ1-1, the V gene TRBV5-1, with a weak D call TRBD1 (6 bases). CDR1 and CDR2 (germline): SGHRS, YFSETQ. CDR3 length: 13 amino acids. V lost 4 bases and J lost 1, with 8 bases in between. This CDR3 reads CASSQTGNTEAFF. In nucleotides, the CDR3 is TGCGCCAGCAGCCAGACAGGGAACACTGAAGCTTTCTTT.